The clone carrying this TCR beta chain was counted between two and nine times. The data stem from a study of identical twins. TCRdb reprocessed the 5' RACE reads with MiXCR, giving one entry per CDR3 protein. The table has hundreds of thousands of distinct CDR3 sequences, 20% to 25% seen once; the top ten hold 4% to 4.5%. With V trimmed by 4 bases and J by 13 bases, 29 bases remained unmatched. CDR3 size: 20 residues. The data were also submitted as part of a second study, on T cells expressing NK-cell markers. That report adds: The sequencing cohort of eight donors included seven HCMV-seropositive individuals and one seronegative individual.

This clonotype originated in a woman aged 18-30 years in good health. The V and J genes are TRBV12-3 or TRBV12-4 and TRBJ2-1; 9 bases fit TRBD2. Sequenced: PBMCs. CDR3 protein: CASSSAESPRLAVSMGSQFF. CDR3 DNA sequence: TGTGCCAGCAGTTCAGCCGAAAGCCCTCGACTAGCGGTCTCCATGGGTTCACAGTTCTTC.